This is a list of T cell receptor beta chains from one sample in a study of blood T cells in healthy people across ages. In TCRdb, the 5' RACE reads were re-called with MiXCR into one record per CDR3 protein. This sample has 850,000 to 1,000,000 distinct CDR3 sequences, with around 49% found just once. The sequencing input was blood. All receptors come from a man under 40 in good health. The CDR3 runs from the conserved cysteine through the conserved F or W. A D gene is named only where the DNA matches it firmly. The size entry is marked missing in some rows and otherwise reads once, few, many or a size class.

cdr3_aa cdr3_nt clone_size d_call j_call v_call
CASSQDWVTATFFHF TGTGCCAGCAGCCAAGATTGGGTGACAGCAACCTTCTTCCACTTT - - TRBJ1-6 TRBV3-1
CASSRTRAQHNEQFF TGTGCCAGCAGCAGGACCCGAGCACAGCACAATGAGCAGTTCTTC few - TRBJ2-1 TRBV7-2
CATQGGQGHGQYF TGTGCCACCCAAGGGGGACAGGGACACGGGCAGTACTTC - TRBD1 TRBJ2-5 TRBV28
CASSLEGPTRYF TGCGCCAGCAGCTTGGAAGGACCCACTCGGTACTTC - - TRBJ2-7 TRBV5-1
CASSVAVTGELFF TGTGCCAGCAGTGTCGCCGTTACCGGGGAGCTGTTTTTT - - TRBJ2-2 TRBV6-2/TRBV6-3
CASSRGRSGDNSPLHF TGCGCCAGCAGCCGGGGAAGATCGGGGGATAATTCACCCCTCCACTTT - - TRBJ1-6 TRBV4-3
CASSQDGGQFTDTQYF TGCGCCAGCAGCCAAGATGGGGGACAGTTTACAGATACGCAGTATTTT - TRBD1 TRBJ2-3 TRBV4-3
CAISVRQGASTDTQYF TGTGCCATCAGTGTCCGACAGGGGGCCAGCACAGATACGCAGTATTTT few TRBD1 TRBJ2-3 TRBV10-3
CASSQEPSPDSPLHF TGCGCCAGCAGCCAAGAGCCGTCCCCGGATTCACCCCTCCACTTT - - TRBJ1-6 TRBV4-1
CSAPPGGKPYEQYF TGCAGTGCTCCTCCGGGCGGCAAACCCTACGAGCAGTACTTC once - TRBJ2-7 TRBV20-1
CASSPWGKAQYF TGTGCCAGCAGCCCTTGGGGAAAGGCCCAGTACTTC - - TRBJ2-7 TRBV3-1
CASSFAPGQPQHF TGTGCCAGCAGTTTCGCCCCGGGGCAGCCCCAGCATTTT few - TRBJ1-5 TRBV27
CASSLGGTGSFNEQYF TGTGCCAGCAGCTTAGGGGGTACGGGATCTTTCAATGAGCAGTACTTC - - TRBJ2-7 TRBV7-2
CASTLINGGPYNEQFF TGCGCCAGCACATTGATTAACGGGGGGCCCTACAATGAGCAGTTCTTC few - TRBJ2-1 TRBV5-1
CASSLGRVEQDTQYF TGTGCCAGCAGCTTAGGACGGGTGGAACAAGATACGCAGTATTTT - - TRBJ2-3 TRBV7-3
CASSHDTSGGTLNEQFF TGTGCCAGCAGCCACGATACTAGCGGGGGGACTTTAAATGAGCAGTTCTTC - TRBD2 TRBJ2-1 TRBV4-2
CSVVPGRAGSETQYF TGCAGCGTTGTTCCAGGACGAGCCGGGTCGGAGACCCAGTACTTC - - TRBJ2-5 TRBV29-1
CAISTRTGVIDNEQFF TGTGCCATCAGTACTAGGACAGGGGTAATCGACAATGAGCAGTTCTTC - TRBD1 TRBJ2-1 TRBV10-3
CASSVESGSYEQYF TGTGCCAGCAGCGTAGAATCGGGGTCCTACGAGCAGTACTTC few - TRBJ2-7 TRBV9
CASSVDWQGIQETQYF TGTGCCAGCAGCGTAGACTGGCAGGGAATACAAGAGACCCAGTACTTC few - TRBJ2-5 TRBV9
CSARRAGDMTDTQYF TGCAGTGCTAGACGAGCGGGGGATATGACAGATACGCAGTATTTT - TRBD2 TRBJ2-3 TRBV20-1
CSAKRTSADEKLFF TGCAGTGCTAAAAGGACCAGTGCCGATGAAAAACTGTTTTTT - - TRBJ1-4 TRBV20-1
CASPPLQGQENIQYF TGTGCCAGCCCACCGCTCCAAGGACAAGAAAACATTCAGTACTTC - - TRBJ2-4 TRBV2
CSVEDMGQGGTDTQYF TGCAGCGTTGAAGATATGGGGCAGGGTGGTACAGATACGCAGTATTTT few - TRBJ2-3 TRBV29-1
CASSRASYQETQYF TGTGCCAGCAGCCGAGCGTCGTACCAAGAGACCCAGTACTTC few - TRBJ2-5 TRBV7-2
CASRTPGTGSNEQFF TGTGCCAGCAGGACACCCGGGACAGGGTCCAATGAGCAGTTCTTC - TRBD1 TRBJ2-1 TRBV6-1
CSAMGLAGRNEQFF TGCAGTGCTATGGGACTAGCGGGGCGGAATGAGCAGTTCTTC many TRBD2 TRBJ2-1 TRBV20-1
CASSLSAGTAYEQYF TGTGCCAGCAGTTTATCCGCCGGGACAGCATACGAGCAGTACTTC - TRBD1 TRBJ2-7 TRBV27
CSVEEASLTEAFF TGCAGCGTTGAGGAGGCATCCCTAACTGAAGCTTTCTTT - - TRBJ1-1 TRBV29-1
CSAARDRLRNTEAFF TGCAGTGCCGCCCGGGACAGACTTCGAAACACTGAAGCTTTCTTT - TRBD1 TRBJ1-1 TRBV20-1
CSARRAIGHGYEQYF TGCAGTGCGAGACGTGCCATAGGGCATGGCTACGAGCAGTACTTC few - TRBJ2-7 TRBV20-1
CASSFTYGLAGRKQETQYF TGTGCCAGCAGCTTCACCTATGGACTAGCGGGGCGAAAGCAAGAGACCCAGTACTTC - TRBD2 TRBJ2-5 TRBV4-2
CASSKLTGSGANVLTF TGTGCCAGCAGCAAGCTGACAGGTTCTGGGGCCAACGTCCTGACTTTC - - TRBJ2-6 TRBV6-5
CASSENIQYF TGTGCCAGCAGTGAGAACATTCAGTACTTC - - TRBJ2-4 TRBV2
CASSALAGANEQFF TGCGCCAGCAGCGCCCTAGCGGGGGCTAATGAGCAGTTCTTC few TRBD2 TRBJ2-1 TRBV5-1
CASSRGRDRVSREQYF TGCGCCAGCAGCCGGGGCCGGGACAGGGTATCACGCGAGCAGTACTTC - TRBD1 TRBJ2-7 TRBV4-1
CASSTSGGLTYNEQFF TGTGCCAGCAGCACTAGCGGGGGGCTCACCTACAATGAGCAGTTCTTC - TRBD2 TRBJ2-1 TRBV7-2
CASSQDVGGFYTF TGTGCCAGCAGCCAAGATGTAGGAGGGTTTTACACCTTC few - TRBJ1-2 TRBV3-1
CASSSGQATLTDTQYF TGCGCCAGCAGCTCGGGACAGGCGACGCTCACAGATACGCAGTATTTT - TRBD1 TRBJ2-3 TRBV5-1
CASSLSPSGVADTQYF TGTGCCAGCAGCCTATCGCCTAGCGGGGTAGCAGATACGCAGTATTTT - TRBD2 TRBJ2-3 TRBV7-2
CASSRGQDNQPQHF TGTGCCAGCAGCAGAGGACAGGACAATCAGCCCCAGCATTTT - TRBD1 TRBJ1-5 TRBV5-6
CSASRADYGYTF TGCAGTGCTTCCCGGGCCGACTATGGCTACACCTTC few - TRBJ1-2 TRBV20-1
CASGGGAGSWETQYF TGTGCTAGTGGGGGAGGGGCAGGATCGTGGGAGACCCAGTACTTC once TRBD2 TRBJ2-5 TRBV12-5
CASSLSPDRLHEQYF TGCGCCAGCAGCCTATCCCCGGACAGGCTCCACGAGCAGTACTTC - TRBD1 TRBJ2-7 TRBV5-1
CSARPAAETQYF TGCAGTGCTAGACCGGCAGCAGAGACCCAGTACTTC - - TRBJ2-5 TRBV20-1
CATSDLDRDSPRETQYF TGTGCCACCAGTGACCTCGACCGGGACAGTCCCCGGGAGACCCAGTACTTC few TRBD1 TRBJ2-5 TRBV24-1
CASSQQTFYEQYF TGTGCCAGCAGCCAACAGACCTTTTACGAGCAGTACTTC - - TRBJ2-7 TRBV7-2
CASSLSRGLRSYEQYF TGTGCCAGCAGTTTGTCCCGGGGGCTGCGGTCCTACGAGCAGTACTTC - - TRBJ2-7 TRBV27
CASSLFSGANVLTF TGTGCCAGCAGCTTATTTTCTGGGGCCAACGTCCTGACTTTC - - TRBJ2-6 TRBV7-2
CASSLGGYGMDGYTF TGCGCCAGCAGCTTAGGGGGGTACGGAATGGACGGCTACACCTTC - - TRBJ1-2 TRBV5-1
CASSFGGLRNEQFF TGCGCCAGCAGCTTCGGGGGACTACGCAATGAGCAGTTCTTC few TRBD2 TRBJ2-1 TRBV5-1
CAGSRGGYGYTF TGTGCCGGCAGCCGCGGGGGGTATGGCTACACCTTC - - TRBJ1-2 TRBV14
CASSQGQGGRSYTEAFF TGTGCCAGCAGCCAAGGACAGGGGGGGAGGTCGTACACTGAAGCTTTCTTT - TRBD1 TRBJ1-1 TRBV28
CSATDSDRHGYTF TGCAGTGCTACCGACTCGGACAGACATGGCTACACCTTC few - TRBJ1-2 TRBV20-1
CSAPGLHSGANVLTF TGCAGTGCCCCGGGTCTCCACTCTGGGGCCAACGTCCTGACTTTC - - TRBJ2-6 TRBV20-1
CASSFLLGQGKNEQYF TGTGCCAGCAGTTTCCTCCTAGGACAGGGGAAGAACGAGCAGTACTTC - TRBD1 TRBJ2-7 TRBV28
CASSLSTGTSGANVLTF TGTGCCAGCAGTTTGTCCACAGGGACGTCTGGGGCCAACGTCCTGACTTTC - - TRBJ2-6 TRBV6-9
CASSPASGGGTEAFF TGCGCCAGCAGCCCGGCCTCGGGGGGTGGCACTGAAGCTTTCTTT - - TRBJ1-1 TRBV5-1
CASSVGGELGQFF TGTGCCAGCAGTGTGGGCGGGGAGTTAGGGCAGTTCTTC few - TRBJ2-1 TRBV6-1